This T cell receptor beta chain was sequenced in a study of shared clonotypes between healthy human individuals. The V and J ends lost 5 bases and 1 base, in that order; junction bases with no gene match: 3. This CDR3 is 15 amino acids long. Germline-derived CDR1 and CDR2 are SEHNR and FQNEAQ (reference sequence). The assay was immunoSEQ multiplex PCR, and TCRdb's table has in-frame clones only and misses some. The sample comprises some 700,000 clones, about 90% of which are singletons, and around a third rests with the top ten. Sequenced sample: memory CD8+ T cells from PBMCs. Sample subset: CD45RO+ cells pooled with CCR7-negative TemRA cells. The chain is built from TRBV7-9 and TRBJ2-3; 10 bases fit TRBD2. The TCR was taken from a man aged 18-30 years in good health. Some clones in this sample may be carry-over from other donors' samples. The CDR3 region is CASSAGTSGTDTQYF. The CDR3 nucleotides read TGTGCCAGCAGCGCCGGGACTAGCGGCACAGATACGCAGTATTTT.